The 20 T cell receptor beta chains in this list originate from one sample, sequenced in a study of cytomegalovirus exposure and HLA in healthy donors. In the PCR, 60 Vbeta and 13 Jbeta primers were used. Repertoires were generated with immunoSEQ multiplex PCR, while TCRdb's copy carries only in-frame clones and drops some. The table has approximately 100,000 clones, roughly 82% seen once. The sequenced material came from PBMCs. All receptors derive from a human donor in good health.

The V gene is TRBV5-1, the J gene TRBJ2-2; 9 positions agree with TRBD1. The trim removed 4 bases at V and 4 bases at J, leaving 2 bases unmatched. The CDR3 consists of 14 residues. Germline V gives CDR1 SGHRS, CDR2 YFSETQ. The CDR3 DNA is TGCGCCAGCAGCAAGGACAGGGGCACCGGGGAGCTGTTTTTT. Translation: CASSKDRGTGELFF.

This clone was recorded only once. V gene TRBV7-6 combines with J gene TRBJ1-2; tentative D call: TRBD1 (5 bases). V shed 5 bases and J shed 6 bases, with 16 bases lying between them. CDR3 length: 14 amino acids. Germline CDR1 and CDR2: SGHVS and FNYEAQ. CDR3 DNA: TGTGCCAGCAGCCCGAGTCGGGGACTTGATGGCTACACCTTC. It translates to CASSPSRGLDGYTF. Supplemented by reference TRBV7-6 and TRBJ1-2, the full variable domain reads GAGVSQSPRYKVTKRGQDVALRCDPISGHVSLYWYRQALGQGPEFLTYFNYEAQQDKSGLPNDRFSAERPEGSISTLTIQRTEQRDSAMYRCASSPSRGLDGYTFGSGTRLTVV.

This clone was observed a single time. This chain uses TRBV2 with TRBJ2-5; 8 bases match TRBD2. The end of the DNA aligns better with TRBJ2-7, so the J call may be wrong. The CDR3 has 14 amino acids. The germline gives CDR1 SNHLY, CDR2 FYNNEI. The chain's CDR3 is CASMTGGKTYEQYF. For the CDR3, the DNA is TGTGCCAGCATGACGGGAGGGAAAACCTACGAGCAGTACTTC.

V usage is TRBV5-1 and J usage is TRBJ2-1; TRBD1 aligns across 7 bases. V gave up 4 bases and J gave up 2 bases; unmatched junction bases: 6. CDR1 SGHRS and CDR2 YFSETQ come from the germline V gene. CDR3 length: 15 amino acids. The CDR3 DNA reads TGCGCCAGCAGCCGCGACAGGGATGCCTACAATGAGCAGTTCTTC. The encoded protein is CASSRDRDAYNEQFF.

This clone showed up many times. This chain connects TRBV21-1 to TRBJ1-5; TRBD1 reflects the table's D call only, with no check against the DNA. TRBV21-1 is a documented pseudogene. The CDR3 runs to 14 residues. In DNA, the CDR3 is TGTGCCAGCGAGGACAGGGGGCACAATCAGCCCCAGCATTTT. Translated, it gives CASEDRGHNQPQHF.

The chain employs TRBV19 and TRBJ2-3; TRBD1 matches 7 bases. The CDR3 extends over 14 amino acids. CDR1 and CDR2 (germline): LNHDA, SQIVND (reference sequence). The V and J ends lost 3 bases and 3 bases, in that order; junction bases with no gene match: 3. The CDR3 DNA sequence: TGTGCCAGTAGTATGGGACAGAGAACAGATACGCAGTATTTT. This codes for CASSMGQRTDTQYF.

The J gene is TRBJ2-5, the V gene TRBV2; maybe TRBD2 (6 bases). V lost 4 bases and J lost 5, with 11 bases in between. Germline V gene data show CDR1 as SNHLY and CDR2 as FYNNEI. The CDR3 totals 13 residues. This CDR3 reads CASSVEGRETQYF. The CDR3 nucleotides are TGTGCCAGCAGTGTGGAGGGGAGGGAGACCCAGTACTTC.

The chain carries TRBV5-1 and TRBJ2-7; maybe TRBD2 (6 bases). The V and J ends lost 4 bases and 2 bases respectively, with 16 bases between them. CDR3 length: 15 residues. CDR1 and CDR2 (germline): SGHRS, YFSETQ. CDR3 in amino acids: CASSPQVGLTYEQYF. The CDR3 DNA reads TGCGCCAGCAGCCCACAGGTGGGACTTACCTACGAGCAGTACTTC.

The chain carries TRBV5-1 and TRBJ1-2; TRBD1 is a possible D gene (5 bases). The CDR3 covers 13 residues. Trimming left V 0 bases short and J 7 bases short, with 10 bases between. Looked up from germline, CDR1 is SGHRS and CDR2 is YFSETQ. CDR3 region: CASSLDGGAGYTF. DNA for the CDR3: TGCGCCAGCAGCTTGGACGGGGGAGCTGGCTACACCTTC.

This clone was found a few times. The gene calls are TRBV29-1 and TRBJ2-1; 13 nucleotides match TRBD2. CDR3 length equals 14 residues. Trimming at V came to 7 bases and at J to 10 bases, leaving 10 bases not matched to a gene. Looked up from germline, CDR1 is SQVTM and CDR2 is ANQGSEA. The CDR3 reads CSAQGLAGVGEQFF. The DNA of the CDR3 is TGCAGCGCTCAAGGACTAGCGGGGGTAGGGGAGCAGTTCTTC.

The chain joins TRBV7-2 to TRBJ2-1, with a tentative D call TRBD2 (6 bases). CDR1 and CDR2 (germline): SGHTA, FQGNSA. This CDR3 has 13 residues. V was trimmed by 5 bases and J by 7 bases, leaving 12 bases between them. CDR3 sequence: CASSARLVNEQFF. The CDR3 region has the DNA TGTGCCAGCAGCGCCAGACTAGTAAATGAGCAGTTCTTC.

The CDR3 nucleotides are TGTGCCAGCTCACCGACAGGGCAAATGAACACTGAAGCTTTCTTT. Amino acids: CASSPTGQMNTEAFF. The chain uses TRBV18 and TRBJ1-1, with 7 bases identical to TRBD1. V dropped 3 bases and J dropped 0; count of bases not matched to a gene: 4. Germline assignment: CDR1 KGHSH and CDR2 LQKENI. The CDR3 consists of 15 residues. Filled out from reference TRBV18 and TRBJ1-1, the complete variable domain reads NAGVMQNPRHLVRRRGQEARLRCSPMKGHSHVYWYRQLPEEGLKFMVYLQKENIIDESGMPKERFSAEFPKEGPSILRIQQVVRGDSAAYFCASSPTGQMNTEAFFGQGTRLTVV.

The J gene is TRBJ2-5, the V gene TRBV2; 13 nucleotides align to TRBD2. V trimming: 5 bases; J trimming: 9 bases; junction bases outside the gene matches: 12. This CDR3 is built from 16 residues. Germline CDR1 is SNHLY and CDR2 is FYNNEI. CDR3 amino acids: CASSILRTSGGGAQYF. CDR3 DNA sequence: TGTGCCAGCAGTATACTAAGGACTAGCGGGGGTGGGGCCCAGTACTTC.

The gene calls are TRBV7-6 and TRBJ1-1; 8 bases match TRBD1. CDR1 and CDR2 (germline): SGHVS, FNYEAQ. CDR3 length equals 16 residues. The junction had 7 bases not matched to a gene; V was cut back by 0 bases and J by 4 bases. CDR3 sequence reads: CASSLAVTGEATEAFF. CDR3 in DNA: TGTGCCAGCAGCTTAGCTGTGACAGGGGAGGCCACTGAAGCTTTCTTT.

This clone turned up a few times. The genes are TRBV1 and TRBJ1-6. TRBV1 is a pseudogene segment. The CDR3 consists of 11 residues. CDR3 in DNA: TGCACCAGCAGCCCGGGGGGACCCCTCCACTTT. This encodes CTSSPGGPLHF.

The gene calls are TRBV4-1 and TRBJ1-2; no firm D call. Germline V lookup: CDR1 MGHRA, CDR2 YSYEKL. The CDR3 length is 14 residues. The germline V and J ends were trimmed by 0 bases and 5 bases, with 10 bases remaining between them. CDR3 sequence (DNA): TGCGCCAGCAGCCAAGAATCCGCTCTATATGGCTACACCTTC. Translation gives CASSQESALYGYTF.

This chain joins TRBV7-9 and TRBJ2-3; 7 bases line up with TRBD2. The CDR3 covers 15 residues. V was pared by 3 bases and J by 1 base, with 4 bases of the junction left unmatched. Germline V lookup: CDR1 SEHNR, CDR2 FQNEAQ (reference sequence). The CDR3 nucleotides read TGTGCCAGCAGCTTTCGGGAGGCCGGCACAGATACGCAGTATTTT. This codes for CASSFREAGTDTQYF.

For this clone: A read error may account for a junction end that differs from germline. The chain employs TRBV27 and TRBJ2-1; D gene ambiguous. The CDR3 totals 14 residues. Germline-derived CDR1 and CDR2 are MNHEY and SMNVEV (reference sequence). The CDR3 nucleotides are TGTGCCAGCAGTTTTCGGCCCTACTACCATGAGCAGTTCTTC. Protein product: CASSFRPYYHEQFF.

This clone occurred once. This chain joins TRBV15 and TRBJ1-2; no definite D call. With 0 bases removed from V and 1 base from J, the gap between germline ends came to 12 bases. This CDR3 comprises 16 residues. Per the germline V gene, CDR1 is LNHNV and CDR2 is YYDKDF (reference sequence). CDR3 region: CATSRDLAGGNYGYTF. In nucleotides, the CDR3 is TGTGCCACCAGCAGAGATCTCGCAGGTGGTAACTATGGCTACACCTTC. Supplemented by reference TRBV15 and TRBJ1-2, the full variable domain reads DAMVIQNPRYQVTQFGKPVTLSCSQTLNHNVMYWYQQKSSQAPKLLFHYYDKDFNNEADTPDNFQSRRPNTSFCFLDIRSPGLGDTAMYLCATSRDLAGGNYGYTFGSGTRLTVV.

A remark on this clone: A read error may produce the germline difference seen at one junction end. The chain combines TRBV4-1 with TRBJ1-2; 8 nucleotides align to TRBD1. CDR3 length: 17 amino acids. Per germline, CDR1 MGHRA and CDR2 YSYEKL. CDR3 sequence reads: CASSQARGRGQNYGYPF. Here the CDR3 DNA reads TGCGCCAGCAGCCAAGCCAGGGGGCGAGGTCAGAACTATGGCTACCCCTTC.